One and the same sample provided the 5 T cell receptor beta chains below, sequenced in a study of tumor and adjacent non-tumor tissue in lung cancer. Three rounds of nested PCR, following a modified ARM-PCR protocol, produced the TCRbeta library. TCRdb independently ran MiXCR on the multiplex PCR reads; one entry per CDR3 protein. This table has around 40,000 distinct CDR3 sequences, 60% appearing once. This sample's RNA came from whole unsorted tissue. More than 3 cm separated this lung sample from the edge of the tumor. Specimen: distant non-tumor lung tissue. The receptors were sampled from a man aged 45-65 years with non-small cell lung cancer.

The sample holds one count of this clonotype. The rearrangement links TRBV24-1 to TRBJ2-7; TRBD1 is a possible D gene (6 bases). CDR1 KGHDR and CDR2 SFDVKD come from the germline V gene. V was pared by 4 bases and J by 5 bases, with 23 bases between. This CDR3 has 17 residues. The CDR3 region is CATSEGNIGGRKHEQYF. CDR3 sequence (DNA): TGTGCCACCAGTGAGGGCAATATAGGGGGAAGAAAACACGAGCAGTACTTC.

In regard to this clonotype: At one end the junction does not follow the germline gene, possibly because of a read error. The chain links TRBV10-3 to TRBJ2-1, with D perhaps matching TRBD1 or TRBD2 (6 bases each). The CDR3 runs to 17 residues. Per germline, CDR1 ENHRY and CDR2 SYGVKD. CDR3 sequence (DNA): TGTGCCATCAGTCTCGAGACAGGACTAAACTCCTACAATGAGCAGTTTTTC. Amino acids: CAISLETGLNSYNEQFF.

The V and J genes are TRBV5-1 and TRBJ2-2; D unresolved. This CDR3 has 11 amino acids. Trimming left V 4 bases short and J 3 bases short, with 1 base between. Germline V gene data show CDR1 as SGHRS and CDR2 as YFSETQ. In nucleotides, the CDR3 is TGCGCCAGCAGCGACACCGGGGAGCTGTTTTTT. Amino acid sequence: CASSDTGELFF. The whole variable domain, filled in from reference TRBV5-1 and TRBJ2-2, reads KAGVTQTPRYLIKTRGQQVTLSCSPISGHRSVSWYQQTPGQGLQFLFEYFSETQRNKGNFPGRFSGRQFSNSRSEMNVSTLELGDSALYLCASSDTGELFFGEGSRLTVL.

Remarks on this clonotype: Possible read error: a much larger clone is one base away. The chain couples TRBV28 to TRBJ1-6; no clear D gene. Germline CDR1 MDHEN, CDR2 SYDVKM. This CDR3 is built from 14 residues. For the CDR3, the DNA is TGTGCCAGCACTTTAAGTGCGTGGAATTCACCCCTCCGCTTT. It yields the protein CASTLSAWNSPLRF.

Concerning this clonotype: A read error may be the cause here, since a much bigger clone is one base away. V and J are TRBV10-3 and TRBJ2-1; D unresolved. Germline V gene data show CDR1 as ENHRY and CDR2 as SYGVKD. The CDR3 sequence is 11 residues long. CDR3: CVISASNEQFF. The CDR3 DNA reads as TGTGTCATCAGTGCCAGCAATGAGCAGTTCTTC.